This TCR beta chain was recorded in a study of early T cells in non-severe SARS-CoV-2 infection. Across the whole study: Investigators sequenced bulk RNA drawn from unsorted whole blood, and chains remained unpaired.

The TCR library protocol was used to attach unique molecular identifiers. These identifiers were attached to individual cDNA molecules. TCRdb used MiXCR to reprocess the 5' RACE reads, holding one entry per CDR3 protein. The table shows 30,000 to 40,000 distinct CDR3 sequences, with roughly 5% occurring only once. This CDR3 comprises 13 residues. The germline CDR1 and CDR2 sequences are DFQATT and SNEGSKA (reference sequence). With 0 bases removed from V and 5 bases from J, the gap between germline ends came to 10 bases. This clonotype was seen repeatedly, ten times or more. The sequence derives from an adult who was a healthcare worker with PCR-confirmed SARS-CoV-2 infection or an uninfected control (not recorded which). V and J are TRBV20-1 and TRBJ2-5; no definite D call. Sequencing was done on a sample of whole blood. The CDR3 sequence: CSARDASFETQYF. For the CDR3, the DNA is TGCAGTGCTAGAGATGCGAGTTTTGAGACCCAGTACTTC.